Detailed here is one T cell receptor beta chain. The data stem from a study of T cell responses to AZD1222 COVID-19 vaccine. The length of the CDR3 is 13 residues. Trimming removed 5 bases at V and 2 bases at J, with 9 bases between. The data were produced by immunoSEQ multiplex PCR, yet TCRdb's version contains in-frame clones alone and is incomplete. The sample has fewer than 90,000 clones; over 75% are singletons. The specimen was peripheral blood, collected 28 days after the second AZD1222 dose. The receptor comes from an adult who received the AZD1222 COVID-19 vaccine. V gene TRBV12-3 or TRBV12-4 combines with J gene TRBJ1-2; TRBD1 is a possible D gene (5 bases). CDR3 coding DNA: TGTGCCAGCAGTCAAGACAGAAACTATGGCTACACCTTC. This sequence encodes CASSQDRNYGYTF.